Listed below are T cell receptor beta chains from one sample, sequenced in a study of PD-L1 blockade in urothelial cancer. Sequencing was performed with immunoSEQ multiplex PCR; in TCRdb, only in-frame clones are kept and a portion is missing. The sample gives about 74,000 clones, roughly nine tenths of which show up once; around 4.8% is in the top ten. Sequenced here: PBMCs, sampled around atezolizumab (anti-PD-L1) treatment. These receptors all stem from a man aged 65 to 79 with urothelial cancer. Both conserved end residues are part of each CDR3. A D gene is named only where the DNA matches it firmly. A row's size may be missing; if present it is once, few, many or a size class.

v_gene	j_gene	abundance	d_gene	CDR3nt	CDR3aa
TRBV5-1	TRBJ2-1	-	-	TGCGCCAGCAGCACGTCCTCACCCGGGTACAATGAGCAGTTCTTC	CASSTSSPGYNEQFF
TRBV20-1	TRBJ2-1	-	-	TGCAGTGCCCGAGGGCCCTTTGAGCAGTTCTTC	CSARGPFEQFF
TRBV6-6	TRBJ1-3	-	-	TGTGCCAGCAGCACCCAGCGCTCTGGAAACACCATATATTTT	CASSTQRSGNTIYF
TRBV29-1	TRBJ1-4	-	TRBD1	TGCAGCGTCCCGGGACAGGCATTTGGTGGGTCTGAAAAACTGTTTTTT	CSVPGQAFGGSEKLFF
TRBV6-6	TRBJ2-2	once	-	TGTGCCAGCACTGGGGCCGCCGGGGAGCTGTTTTTT	CASTGAAGELFF
TRBV27	TRBJ2-3	-	TRBD2	TGTGCCAGCAGTTTCCAGGGACTAGCGGGACACACAGATACGCAGTATTTT	CASSFQGLAGHTDTQYF
TRBV10-2	TRBJ1-5	-	-	TGCGCCAGCAAAGCCGGCGCGGGAAATCAGCCCCAGCATTTT	CASKAGAGNQPQHF
TRBV28	TRBJ2-2	-	TRBD1	TGTGCCAGCAGTGATCCCGGGACAGGGGCTACCGGGGAGCTGTTTTTT	CASSDPGTGATGELFF
TRBV7-9	TRBJ2-3	-	TRBD2	TGTGCCAGCAGCCGGGGGGGTAGCGGGATAACAGATACGCAGTATTTT	CASSRGGSGITDTQYF
TRBV18	TRBJ2-3	-	-	TGTGCCAGCTCACCACAAACGAGCGTTTGGCAGTATTTT	CASSPQTSVWQYF
TRBV10-2	TRBJ2-1	-	TRBD2	TGCGCCAGCAGTGAGCCCAGGACTAGCGGGAGGCTCGGGAATGAGCAGTTCTTC	CASSEPRTSGRLGNEQFF
TRBV7-2	TRBJ2-2	-	TRBD1	TGTGCCAGCAGCCCGCGGACAGGGGGAGAGGTGCTGTTTTTT	CASSPRTGGEVLFF
TRBV9	TRBJ1-3	-	TRBD1	TGTGCCAGCAGCCCCCGGACAGGGAGTGGTGGAAACACCATATATTTT	CASSPRTGSGGNTIYF
TRBV5-1	TRBJ2-7	once	-	TGCGCCAGCAGTGAACAGTCATACTACGAGCAGTACTTC	CASSEQSYYEQYF
TRBV6-5	TRBJ2-7	-	-	TGTGCCAGCAGTTACTCGATACAGGCCGAGCAGTACTTC	CASSYSIQAEQYF
TRBV4-1	TRBJ1-3	-	-	TGCGCCAGCAGCGCGTCAAGGGGTAGCGGAAACACCATATATTTT	CASSASRGSGNTIYF
TRBV20-1	TRBJ2-7	-	-	TGCAGTGCTAGAGGGCCAAACGAGCAGTACTTC	CSARGPNEQYF
TRBV5-1	TRBJ2-3	-	-	TGCGCCAGCAGTCGGACATCTAGCACAGATACGCAGTATTTT	CASSRTSSTDTQYF
TRBV18	TRBJ2-7	-	TRBD1	TGTGCCAGCTCACGCGGGACAGGGCTCTACGAGCAGTACTTC	CASSRGTGLYEQYF
TRBV6-1	TRBJ1-4	-	-	TGTGCCAGCAGTGCCTCGGGAACTGAAAAACTGTTTTTT	CASSASGTEKLFF
TRBV4-1	TRBJ2-6	once	-	TGCGCCAGCAGCCAAGATATCGGGACTGGGGCCAACGTCCTGACTTTC	CASSQDIGTGANVLTF
TRBV28	TRBJ2-7	-	TRBD1	TGTGCCAGCAGTCCCTCGGGACAGGAATACGAGCAGTACTTC	CASSPSGQEYEQYF
TRBV5-4	TRBJ2-7	-	-	TGTGCCAGCAGCTTAACGGGAGCTAGTTACGAGCAGTACTTC	CASSLTGASYEQYF
TRBV15	TRBJ2-3	-	TRBD1	TGTGCCACCAGCAGAGATTGGGGGGACAGGGGAACAGATACGCAGTATTTT	CATSRDWGDRGTDTQYF
TRBV5-1	TRBJ1-6	-	TRBD1	TGCGCCAGCAGCTTGGGACAGGGGGACGGAAATTCACCCCTCCACTTT	CASSLGQGDGNSPLHF
TRBV7-2	TRBJ2-5	-	-	TGTGCCAGCAGCTTGGTTAGCGCCACTCAAGAGACCCAGTACTTC	CASSLVSATQETQYF
TRBV13	TRBJ2-1	-	TRBD2	TGTGCCAGCAGCTTATACCTCAGGACTAGCGGGAGGGCCGTCCCCAATGAGCAGTTCTTC	CASSLYLRTSGRAVPNEQFF
TRBV6-1	TRBJ2-7	-	-	TGTGCCAGCGGGCAACTTTCCTACGAGCAGTACTTC	CASGQLSYEQYF
TRBV6-6	TRBJ1-2	once	-	TGTGCCAGCAGTCCTCGTTTAGTCGGGGGTCCAGACTACACCTTC	CASSPRLVGGPDYTF
TRBV6-6	TRBJ2-7	-	-	TGTGCCAGCAGTTACGCAGGCTACGAGCAGTACTTC	CASSYAGYEQYF
TRBV19	TRBJ1-1	-	TRBD1	TGTGCCAGTAGTGTTGGACAGGGGAAAGCTTTCTTT	CASSVGQGKAFF
TRBV28	TRBJ1-2	few	-	TGTGCCAGCAGTTTCGCCCAGGGCTATGGCTACACCTTC	CASSFAQGYGYTF
TRBV7-9	TRBJ2-7	-	-	TGTGCCCTAGGGCAGGGAGGCCCTCCCAACGAGCAGTACTTC	CALGQGGPPNEQYF
TRBV7-9	TRBJ1-2	-	TRBD1	TGTGCCAGCAGCCCAGAGACAGGGAGTGGCTACACCTTC	CASSPETGSGYTF
TRBV2	TRBJ1-1	-	-	TGTGCCAGCAGTGAACGGAGACTGGGCACTGAAGCTTTCTTT	CASSERRLGTEAFF
TRBV14	TRBJ2-1	once	-	TGTGCCAGCAGCCAAGATCTAAGCGGCCCTACCAGCTACAATGAGCAGTTCTTC	CASSQDLSGPTSYNEQFF
TRBV23-1	TRBJ2-3	-	TRBD2	TGCGCCAGCAGTCCCTACGGGGGGACTAGGGTCGAAGATACGCAGTATTTT	CASSPYGGTRVEDTQYF
TRBV11-2	TRBJ2-5	once	TRBD1	TGTGCCAGCAGCTTAGAACGGACAGGGGACAGGGAGAAGACCCAGTACTTC	CASSLERTGDREKTQYF
TRBV18	TRBJ2-7	-	TRBD2	TGTGCCAGCTCACCAGCCGGGACTAGCTACGAGCAGTACTTC	CASSPAGTSYEQYF
TRBV10-3	TRBJ2-5	-	TRBD2	TGTGCCATCAGTGAGAGGGCGGGGGTGCCCCAAGAGACCCAGTACTTC	CAISERAGVPQETQYF
TRBV7-3	TRBJ1-1	-	-	TGTGCCAGCAGGTCTCAGGGGAACACTGAAGCTTTCTTT	CASRSQGNTEAFF
TRBV10-2	TRBJ2-1	-	TRBD2	TGCGCCAGCGGGGGACCCACAGAGCGGGGGGTCTCGACCGATGAGCAGTTCTTC	CASGGPTERGVSTDEQFF
TRBV23-1	TRBJ2-1	-	-	TGCGCCAGCAGCCCGAGGGTTTGTTTAGTATGGCAGTTCTTC	CASSPRVCLVWQFF
TRBV5-1	TRBJ2-3	-	-	TGCGCCAGCAGCTTGGCCGGTATCTACACAGATACGCAGTATTTT	CASSLAGIYTDTQYF
TRBV5-1	TRBJ2-5	-	TRBD2	TGCGCCAGCAGCTCCGGACAGTCTAGCGGGGTGGGGAGGTACTTC	CASSSGQSSGVGRYF